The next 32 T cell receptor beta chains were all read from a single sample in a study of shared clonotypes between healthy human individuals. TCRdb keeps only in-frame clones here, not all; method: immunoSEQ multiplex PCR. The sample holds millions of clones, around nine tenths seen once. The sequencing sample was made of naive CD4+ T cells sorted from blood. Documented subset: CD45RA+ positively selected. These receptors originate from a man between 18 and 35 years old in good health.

The CDR3, as DNA: TGCGCCAGCAGCTTGGAAGCCGAAAACTATGGCTACACCTTC. This sequence encodes CASSLEAENYGYTF. V and J are TRBV5-1 and TRBJ1-2; D remains ambiguous. Germline-derived CDR1 and CDR2 are SGHRS and YFSETQ. Trimming removed 0 bases from V and 2 bases from J, with 8 bases in between. CDR3 length: 14 amino acids.

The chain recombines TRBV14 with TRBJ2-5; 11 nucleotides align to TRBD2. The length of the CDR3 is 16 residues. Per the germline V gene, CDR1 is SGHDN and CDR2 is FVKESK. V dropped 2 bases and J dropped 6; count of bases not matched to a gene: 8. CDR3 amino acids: CASSQRLTSGSQTQYF. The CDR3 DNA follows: TGTGCCAGCAGCCAACGTTTAACTAGCGGGAGTCAGACCCAGTACTTC. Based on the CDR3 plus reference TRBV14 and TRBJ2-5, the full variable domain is EAGVTQFPSHSVIEKGQTVTLRCDPISGHDNLYWYRRVMGKEIKFLLHFVKESKQDESGMPNNRFLAERTGGTYSTLKVQPAELEDSGVYFCASSQRLTSGSQTQYFGPGTRLLVL.

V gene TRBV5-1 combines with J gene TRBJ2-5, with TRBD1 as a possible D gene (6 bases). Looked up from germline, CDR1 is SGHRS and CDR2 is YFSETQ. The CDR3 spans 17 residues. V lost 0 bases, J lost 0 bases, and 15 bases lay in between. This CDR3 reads CASSLGVKQGYQETQYF. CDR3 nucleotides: TGCGCCAGCAGCTTGGGGGTTAAACAGGGATACCAAGAGACCCAGTACTTC.

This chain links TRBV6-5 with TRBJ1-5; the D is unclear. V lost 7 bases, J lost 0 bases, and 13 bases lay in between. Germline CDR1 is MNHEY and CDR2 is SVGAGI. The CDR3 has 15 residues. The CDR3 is CASKQMVSSNQPQHF. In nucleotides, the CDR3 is TGTGCCAGCAAACAGATGGTCTCTAGCAATCAGCCCCAGCATTTT.

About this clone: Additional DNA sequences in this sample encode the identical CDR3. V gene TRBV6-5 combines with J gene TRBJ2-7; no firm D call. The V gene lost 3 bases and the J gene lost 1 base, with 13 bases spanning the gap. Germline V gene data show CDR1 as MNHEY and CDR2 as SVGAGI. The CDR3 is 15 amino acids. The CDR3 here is CASSYSGRGSYEQYF. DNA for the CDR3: TGTGCCAGCAGTTATTCCGGACGAGGTTCCTACGAGCAGTACTTC.

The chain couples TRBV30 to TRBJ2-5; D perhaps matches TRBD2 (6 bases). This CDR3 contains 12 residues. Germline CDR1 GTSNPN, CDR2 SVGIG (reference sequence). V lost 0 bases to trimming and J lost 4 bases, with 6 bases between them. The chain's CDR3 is CAWSVAGETQYF. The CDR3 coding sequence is TGTGCCTGGAGTGTAGCGGGAGAGACCCAGTACTTC.

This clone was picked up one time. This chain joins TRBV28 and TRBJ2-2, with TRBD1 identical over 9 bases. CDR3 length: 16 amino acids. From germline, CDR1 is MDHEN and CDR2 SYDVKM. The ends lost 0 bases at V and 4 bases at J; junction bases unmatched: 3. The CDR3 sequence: CASSLWATGGTGELFF. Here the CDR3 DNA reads TGTGCCAGCAGTTTATGGGCGACAGGGGGCACCGGGGAGCTGTTTTTT.

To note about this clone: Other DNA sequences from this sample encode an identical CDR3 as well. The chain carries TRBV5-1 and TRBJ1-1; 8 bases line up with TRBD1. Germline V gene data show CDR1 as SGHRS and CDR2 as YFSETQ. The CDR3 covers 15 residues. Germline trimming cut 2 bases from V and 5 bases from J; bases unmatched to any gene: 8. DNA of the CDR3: TGCGCCAGCAGCTTAGAGCAGGGGGCTGGGACTGAAGCTTTCTTT. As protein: CASSLEQGAGTEAFF.

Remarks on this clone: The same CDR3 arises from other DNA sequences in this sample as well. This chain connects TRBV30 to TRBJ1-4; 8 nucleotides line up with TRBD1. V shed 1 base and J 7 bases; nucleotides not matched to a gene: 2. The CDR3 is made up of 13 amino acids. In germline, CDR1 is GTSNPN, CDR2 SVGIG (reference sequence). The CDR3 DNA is TGTGCCTGGAGTGACAGGGGGGGTGAAAAACTGTTTTTT. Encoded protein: CAWSDRGGEKLFF.

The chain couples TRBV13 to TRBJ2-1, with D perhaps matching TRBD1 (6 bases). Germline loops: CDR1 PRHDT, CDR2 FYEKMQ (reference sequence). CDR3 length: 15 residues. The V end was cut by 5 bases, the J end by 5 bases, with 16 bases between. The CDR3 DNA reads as TGTGCCAGCAGCCCCCGTGGCAGGGGAAACAATGAGCAGTTCTTC. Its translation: CASSPRGRGNNEQFF.

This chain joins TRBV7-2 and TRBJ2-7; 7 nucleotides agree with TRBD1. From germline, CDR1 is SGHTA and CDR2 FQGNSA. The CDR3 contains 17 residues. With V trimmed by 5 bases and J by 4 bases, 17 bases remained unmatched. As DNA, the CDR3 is TGTGCCAGCAGCATAAATTCCGGGACAGAGGCCCTTTACGAGCAGTACTTC. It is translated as CASSINSGTEALYEQYF. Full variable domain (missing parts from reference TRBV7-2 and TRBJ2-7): GAGVSQSPSNKVTEKGKDVELRCDPISGHTALYWYRQSLGQGLEFLIYFQGNSAPDKSGLPSDRFSAERTGGSVSTLTIQRTQQEDSAVYLCASSINSGTEALYEQYFGPGTRLTVT.

The CDR3 region is CASSLLSGQGTYEQYF. The CDR3 DNA reads as TGCGCCAGCAGCTTGCTGAGTGGGCAGGGCACCTACGAGCAGTACTTC. The V call is TRBV5-1, the J call TRBJ2-5; tentatively, D is TRBD1 (5 bases). The J call is in doubt because the DNA end fits TRBJ2-7 better. Germline CDR1 is SGHRS and CDR2 is YFSETQ. CDR3 length equals 16 residues.

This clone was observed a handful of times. The CDR3: CASSFSTSNQPQHF. The CDR3 DNA is TGTGCCAGCAGCTTTAGTACTAGCAATCAGCCCCAGCATTTT. The rearrangement uses TRBV11-2 and TRBJ1-5; D not resolved. This CDR3 region has 14 residues. Germline lookup yields CDR1 SGHAT and CDR2 FQNNGV. Trimming took 3 bases from V and 0 from J, leaving 6 bases between them. The full variable domain, in which reference TRBV11-2 and TRBJ1-5 provide the parts outside the CDR3, is EAGVAQSPRYKIIEKRQSVAFWCNPISGHATLYWYQQILGQGPKLLIQFQNNGVVDDSQLPKDRFSAERLKGVDSTLKIQPAKLEDSAVYLCASSFSTSNQPQHFGDGTRLSIL.

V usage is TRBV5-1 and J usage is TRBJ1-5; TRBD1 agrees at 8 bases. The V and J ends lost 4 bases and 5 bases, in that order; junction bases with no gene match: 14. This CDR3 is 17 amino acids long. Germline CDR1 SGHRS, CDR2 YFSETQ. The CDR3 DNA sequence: TGCGCCAGCAGCCCAACGCCGTCCGGACAGGGACATCAGCCCCAGCATTTT. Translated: CASSPTPSGQGHQPQHF.

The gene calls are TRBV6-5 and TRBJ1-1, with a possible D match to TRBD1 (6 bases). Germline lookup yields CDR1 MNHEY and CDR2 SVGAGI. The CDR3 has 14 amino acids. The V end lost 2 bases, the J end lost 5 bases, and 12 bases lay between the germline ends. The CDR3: CASSYGRGGTEAFF. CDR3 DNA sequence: TGTGCCAGCAGTTACGGCAGGGGAGGGACTGAAGCTTTCTTT.

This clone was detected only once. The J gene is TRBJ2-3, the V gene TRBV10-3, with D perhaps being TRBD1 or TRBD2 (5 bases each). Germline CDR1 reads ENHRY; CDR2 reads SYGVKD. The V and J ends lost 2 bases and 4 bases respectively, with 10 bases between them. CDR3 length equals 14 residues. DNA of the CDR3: TGTGCCATCAGTGAGACAGGAGGCCCAGATACGCAGTATTTT. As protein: CAISETGGPDTQYF.

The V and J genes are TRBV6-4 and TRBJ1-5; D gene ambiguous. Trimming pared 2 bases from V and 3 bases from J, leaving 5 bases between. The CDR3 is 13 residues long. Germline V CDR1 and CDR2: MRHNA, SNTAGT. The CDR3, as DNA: TGTGCCAGCAGTGACCAGCCCAATCAGCCCCAGCATTTT. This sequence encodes CASSDQPNQPQHF.

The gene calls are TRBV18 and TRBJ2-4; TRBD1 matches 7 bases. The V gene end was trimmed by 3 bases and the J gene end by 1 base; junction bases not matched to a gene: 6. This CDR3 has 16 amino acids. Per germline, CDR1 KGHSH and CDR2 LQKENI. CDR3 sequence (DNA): TGTGCCAGCTCACCCACAGGGGCCGGGGCCAAAAACATTCAGTACTTC. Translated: CASSPTGAGAKNIQYF.

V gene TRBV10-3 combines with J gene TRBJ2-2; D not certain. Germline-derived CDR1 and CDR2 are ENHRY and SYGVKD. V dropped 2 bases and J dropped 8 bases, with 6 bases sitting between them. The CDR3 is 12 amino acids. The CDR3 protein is CAISEGVGELFF. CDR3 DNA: TGTGCCATCAGTGAGGGGGTAGGGGAGCTGTTTTTT.

The CDR3 spells CAWSVRDISGNTIYF. CDR3 coding DNA: TGTGCCTGGAGTGTACGGGATATCTCTGGAAACACCATATATTTT. This chain links TRBV30 with TRBJ1-3, with D uncertain. This CDR3 is built from 15 residues. V gave up 0 bases and J gave up 0 bases, with 9 bases separating them. CDR1 is GTSNPN, CDR2 SVGIG, per germline (reference sequence).

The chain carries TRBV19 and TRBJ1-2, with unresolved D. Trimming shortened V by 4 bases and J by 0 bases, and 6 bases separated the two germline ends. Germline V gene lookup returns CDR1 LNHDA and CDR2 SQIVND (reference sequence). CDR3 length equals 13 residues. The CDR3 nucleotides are TGTGCCAGTAGTACGATCGCTAACTATGGCTACACCTTC. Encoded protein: CASSTIANYGYTF.

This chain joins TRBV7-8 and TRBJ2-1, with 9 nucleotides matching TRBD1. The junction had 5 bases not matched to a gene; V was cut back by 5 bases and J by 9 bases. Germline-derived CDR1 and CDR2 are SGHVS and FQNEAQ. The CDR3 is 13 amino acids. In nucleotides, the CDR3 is TGTGCCAGCAGCCTCGGGACAGGGACTGAGCAGTTCTTC. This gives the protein CASSLGTGTEQFF.

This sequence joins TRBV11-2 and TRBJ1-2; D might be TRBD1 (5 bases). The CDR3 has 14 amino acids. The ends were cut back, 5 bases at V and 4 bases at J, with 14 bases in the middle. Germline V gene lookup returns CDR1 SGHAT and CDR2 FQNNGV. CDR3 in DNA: TGTGCCAGCAGCCTAGGGGAGGCGTCCTATGGCTACACCTTC. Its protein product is CASSLGEASYGYTF.

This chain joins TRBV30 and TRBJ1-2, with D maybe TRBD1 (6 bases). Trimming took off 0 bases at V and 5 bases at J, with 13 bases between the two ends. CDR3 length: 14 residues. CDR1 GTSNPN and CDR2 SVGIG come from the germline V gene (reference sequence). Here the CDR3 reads CAWSVRGPGYGYTF. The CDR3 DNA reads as TGTGCCTGGAGTGTACGGGGGCCGGGGTATGGCTACACCTTC.

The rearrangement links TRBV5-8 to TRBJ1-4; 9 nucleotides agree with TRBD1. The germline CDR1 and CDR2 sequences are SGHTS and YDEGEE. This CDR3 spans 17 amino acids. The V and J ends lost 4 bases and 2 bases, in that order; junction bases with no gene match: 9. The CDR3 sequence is CASSGGTGKLTNEKLFF. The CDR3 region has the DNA TGTGCCAGCAGCGGGGGGACAGGGAAGCTCACTAATGAAAAACTGTTTTTT.

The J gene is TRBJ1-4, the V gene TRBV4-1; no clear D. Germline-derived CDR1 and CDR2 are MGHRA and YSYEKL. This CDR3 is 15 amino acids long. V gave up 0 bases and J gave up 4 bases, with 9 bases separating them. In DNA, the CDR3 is TGCGCCAGCAGCCAAGATGGCAGACTTAATGAAAAACTGTTTTTT. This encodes CASSQDGRLNEKLFF.

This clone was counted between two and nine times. The CDR3 sequence is CASLSWNTEAFF. The CDR3 DNA sequence: TGTGCCAGCCTGTCCTGGAACACTGAAGCTTTCTTT. The rearrangement links TRBV2 to TRBJ1-1; D is unresolved. The V end lost 8 bases, the J end lost 1 base, and 8 bases lay between the germline ends. This CDR3 has 12 amino acids. Germline V CDR1 and CDR2: SNHLY, FYNNEI. The complete variable domain, with remaining parts taken from reference TRBV2 and TRBJ1-1, reads EPEVTQTPSHQVTQMGQEVILRCVPISNHLYFYWYRQILGQKVEFLVSFYNNEISEKSEIFDDQFSVERPDGSNFTLKIRSTKLEDSAMYFCASLSWNTEAFFGQGTRLTVV.

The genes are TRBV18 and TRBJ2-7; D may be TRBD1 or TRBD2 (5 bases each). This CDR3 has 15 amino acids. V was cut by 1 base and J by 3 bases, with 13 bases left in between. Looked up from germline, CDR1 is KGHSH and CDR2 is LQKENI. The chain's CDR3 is CASSPLGDPLYEQYF. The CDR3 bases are TGTGCCAGCTCACCACTAGGGGACCCCCTCTACGAGCAGTACTTC.

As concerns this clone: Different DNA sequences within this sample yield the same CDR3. CDR3 residues: CASSLRGNTEAFF. CDR3 bases: TGTGCCAGCAGCTTGCGGGGGAACACTGAAGCTTTCTTT. The chain uses TRBV5-5 and TRBJ1-1; no reliable D call. V was clipped by 1 base and J by 1 base, with 5 bases between them. The length of the CDR3 is 13 residues. The germline V gene encodes CDR1 SGHKS and CDR2 YYEKEE (reference sequence). Filled out from reference TRBV5-5 and TRBJ1-1, the complete variable domain reads DAGVTQSPTHLIKTRGQQVTLRCSPISGHKSVSWYQQVLGQGPQFIFQYYEKEERGRGNFPDRFSARQFPNYSSELNVNALLLGDSALYLCASSLRGNTEAFFGQGTRLTVV.

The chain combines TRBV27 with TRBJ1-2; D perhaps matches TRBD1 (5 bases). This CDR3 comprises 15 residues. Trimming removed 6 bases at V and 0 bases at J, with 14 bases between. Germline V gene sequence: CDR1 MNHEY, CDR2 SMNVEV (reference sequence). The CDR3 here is CASRPGTVTNYGYTF. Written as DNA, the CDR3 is TGTGCCAGCAGACCCGGGACCGTCACTAACTATGGCTACACCTTC.

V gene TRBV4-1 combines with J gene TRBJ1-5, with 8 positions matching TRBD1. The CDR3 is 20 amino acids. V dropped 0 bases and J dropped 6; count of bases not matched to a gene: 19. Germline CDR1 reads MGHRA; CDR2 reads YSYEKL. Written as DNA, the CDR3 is TGCGCCAGCAGCCAAGATAGAATAGTGCAGGGGGCGCGGTCACGTCAGCCCCAGCATTTT. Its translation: CASSQDRIVQGARSRQPQHF.

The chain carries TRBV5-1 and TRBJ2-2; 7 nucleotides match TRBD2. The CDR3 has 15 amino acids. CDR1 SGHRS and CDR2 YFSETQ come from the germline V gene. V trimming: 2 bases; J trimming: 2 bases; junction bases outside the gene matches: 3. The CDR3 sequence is CASSFGTINTGELFF. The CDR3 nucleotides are TGCGCCAGCAGCTTCGGGACTATTAACACCGGGGAGCTGTTTTTT.